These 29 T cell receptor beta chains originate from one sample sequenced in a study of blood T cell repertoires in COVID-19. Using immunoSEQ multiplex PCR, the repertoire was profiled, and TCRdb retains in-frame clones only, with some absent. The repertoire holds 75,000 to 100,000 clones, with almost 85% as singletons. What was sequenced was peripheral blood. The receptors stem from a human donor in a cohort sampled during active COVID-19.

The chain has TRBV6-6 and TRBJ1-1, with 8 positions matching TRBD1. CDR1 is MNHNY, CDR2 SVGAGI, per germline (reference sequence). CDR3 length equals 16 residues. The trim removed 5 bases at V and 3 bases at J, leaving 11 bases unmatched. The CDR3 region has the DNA TGTGCCAGCAGTCCGCGAGGGGACAGGTTGGACACTGAAGCTTTCTTT. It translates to CASSPRGDRLDTEAFF.

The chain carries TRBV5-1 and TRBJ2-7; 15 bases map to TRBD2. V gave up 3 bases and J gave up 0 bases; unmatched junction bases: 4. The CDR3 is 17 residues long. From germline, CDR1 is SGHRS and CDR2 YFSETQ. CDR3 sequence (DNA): TGCGCCAGCAGCTGGGGACTAGCGGGGGGCTCCTCCTACGAGCAGTACTTC. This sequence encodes CASSWGLAGGSSYEQYF.

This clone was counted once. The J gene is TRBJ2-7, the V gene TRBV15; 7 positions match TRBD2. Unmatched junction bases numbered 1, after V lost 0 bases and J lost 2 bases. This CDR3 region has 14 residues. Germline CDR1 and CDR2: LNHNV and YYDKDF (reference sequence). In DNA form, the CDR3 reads TGTGCCACCAGCAGAGAGGGGGGGACCTACGAGCAGTACTTC. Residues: CATSREGGTYEQYF.

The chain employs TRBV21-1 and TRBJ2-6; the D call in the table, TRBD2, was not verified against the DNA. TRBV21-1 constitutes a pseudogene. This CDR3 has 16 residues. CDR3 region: CASSKVKEGGANVLTF. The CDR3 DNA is TGTGCCAGCAGCAAAGTTAAGGAGGGTGGGGCCAACGTCCTGACTTTC.

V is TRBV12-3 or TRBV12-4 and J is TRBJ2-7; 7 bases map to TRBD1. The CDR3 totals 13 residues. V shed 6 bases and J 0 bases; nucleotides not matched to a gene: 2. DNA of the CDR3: TGTGCCAGCAGGGGACAGAACTCCTACGAGCAGTACTTC. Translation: CASRGQNSYEQYF.

The CDR3 loop is CASSKGQVNTEAFF. The CDR3 DNA follows: TGTGCCAGCAGCAAGGGACAGGTGAACACTGAAGCTTTCTTT. V and J are TRBV5-4 and TRBJ1-1, with 8 bases that match TRBD1. The CDR3 length is 14 residues. J lost 0 bases, V lost 4 bases, and 2 bases had no gene match. CDR1 is SGHNT and CDR2 is YYREEE in the germline V gene (reference sequence).

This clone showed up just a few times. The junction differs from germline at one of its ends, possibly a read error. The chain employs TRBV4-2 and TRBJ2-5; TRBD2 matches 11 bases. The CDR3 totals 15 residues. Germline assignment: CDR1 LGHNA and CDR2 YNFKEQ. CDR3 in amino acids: CASSQGTSGQETQYF. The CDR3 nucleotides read TGTGCCAGCAGTCAAGGGACTAGCGGTCAAGAGACCCAGTACTTC.

CDR3 nucleotide sequence: TGTGCCAGCAGTTGGGGGAGGACCGGGGACTACGAGCAGTACTTC. It encodes CASSWGRTGDYEQYF. The chain combines TRBV27 with TRBJ2-7, with TRBD2 as a possible D gene (6 bases). CDR3 length: 15 amino acids. Trimming took off 4 bases at V and 3 bases at J, with 16 bases between the two ends. CDR1 is MNHEY, CDR2 SMNVEV, per germline (reference sequence).

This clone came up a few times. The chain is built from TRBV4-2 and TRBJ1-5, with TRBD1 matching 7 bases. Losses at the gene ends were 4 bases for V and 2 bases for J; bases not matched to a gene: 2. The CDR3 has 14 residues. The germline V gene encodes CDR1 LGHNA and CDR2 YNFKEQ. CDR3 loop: CASSRTGRNQPQHF. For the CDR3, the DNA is TGTGCCAGCAGCCGGACAGGACGCAATCAGCCCCAGCATTTT.

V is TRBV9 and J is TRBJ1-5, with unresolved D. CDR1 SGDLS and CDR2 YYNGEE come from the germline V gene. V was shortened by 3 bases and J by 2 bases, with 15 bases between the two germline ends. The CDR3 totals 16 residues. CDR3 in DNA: TGTGCCAGCAGCGCGAGGGATGGTTTCGGCAATCAGCCCCAGCATTTT. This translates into CASSARDGFGNQPQHF. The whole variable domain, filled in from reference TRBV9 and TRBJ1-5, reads DSGVTQTPKHLITATGQRVTLRCSPRSGDLSVYWYQQSLDQGLQFLIQYYNGEERAKGNILERFSAQQFPDLHSELNLSSLELGDSALYFCASSARDGFGNQPQHFGDGTRLSIL.

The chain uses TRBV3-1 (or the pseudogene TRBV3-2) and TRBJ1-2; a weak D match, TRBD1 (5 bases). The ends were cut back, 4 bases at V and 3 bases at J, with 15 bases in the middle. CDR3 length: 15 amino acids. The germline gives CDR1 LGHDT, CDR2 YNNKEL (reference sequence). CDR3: CASSPRSRAHYGYTF. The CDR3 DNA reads TGTGCCAGCAGCCCCCGTTCCAGGGCGCACTATGGCTACACCTTC.

The CDR3 nucleotides read TGTGCCAGCAGCCGCGACAGGGGGGGCACTGAAGCTTTCTTT. Translated, it gives CASSRDRGGTEAFF. The rearrangement joins TRBV6-5 to TRBJ1-1, with TRBD1 matching 9 bases. The CDR3 is 14 residues long. Germline values: CDR1 MNHEY, CDR2 SVGAGI. With 6 bases clipped from V and 4 bases from J, the junction kept 6 bases outside the gene matches.

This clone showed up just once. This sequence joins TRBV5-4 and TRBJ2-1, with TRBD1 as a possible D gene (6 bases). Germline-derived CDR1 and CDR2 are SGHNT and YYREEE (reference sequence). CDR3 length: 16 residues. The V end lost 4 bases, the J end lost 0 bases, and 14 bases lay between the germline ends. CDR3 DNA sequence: TGTGCCAGCAGCACTCGACAGGTGAGCTCCTACAATGAGCAGTTCTTC. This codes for CASSTRQVSSYNEQFF.

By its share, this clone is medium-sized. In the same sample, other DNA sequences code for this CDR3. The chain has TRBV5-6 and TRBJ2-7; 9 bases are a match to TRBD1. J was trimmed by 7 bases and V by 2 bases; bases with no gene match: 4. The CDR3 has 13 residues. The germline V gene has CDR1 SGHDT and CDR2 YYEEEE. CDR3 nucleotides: TGTGCCAGCAGCTTCGGGACAGGGAGAGAGCAGTACTTC. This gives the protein CASSFGTGREQYF. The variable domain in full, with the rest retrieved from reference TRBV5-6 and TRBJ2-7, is DAGVTQSPTHLIKTRGQQVTLRCSPKSGHDTVSWYQQALGQGPQFIFQYYEEEERQRGNFPDRFSGHQFPNYSSELNVNALLLGDSALYLCASSFGTGREQYFGPGTRLTVT.

In nucleotides, the CDR3 is TGTGCCAGCAGTTGCACAGGGCGTGGTTGGGGCAACTCTAATGAAAAACTGTTTTTT. This codes for CASSCTGRGWGNSNEKLFF. J is TRBJ1-4 and V is TRBV28; D perhaps matches TRBD1 (6 bases). The CDR3 loop spans 19 amino acids. Trimming stripped 4 bases from V and 3 bases from J, with 24 bases between. Per the germline V gene, CDR1 is MDHEN and CDR2 is SYDVKM.

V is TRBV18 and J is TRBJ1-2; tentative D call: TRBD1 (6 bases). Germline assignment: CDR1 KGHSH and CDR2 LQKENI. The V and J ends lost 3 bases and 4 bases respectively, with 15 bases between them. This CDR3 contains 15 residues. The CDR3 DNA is TGTGCCAGCTCACCGGGGGACATTCACTTCTATGGCTACACCTTC. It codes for CASSPGDIHFYGYTF.

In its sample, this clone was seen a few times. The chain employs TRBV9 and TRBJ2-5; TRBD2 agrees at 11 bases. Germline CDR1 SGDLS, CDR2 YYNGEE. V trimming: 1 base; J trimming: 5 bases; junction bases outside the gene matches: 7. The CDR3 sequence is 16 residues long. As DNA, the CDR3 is TGTGCCAGCAGCGTAAATCCGGGACTAGCGGCGGAGACCCAGTACTTC. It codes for CASSVNPGLAAETQYF.

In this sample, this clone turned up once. The CDR3 protein is CASSQDLGGFITDTQYF. CDR3 bases: TGCGCCAGCAGCCAAGATCTAGGGGGTTTTATCACAGATACGCAGTATTTT. This chain uses TRBV4-1 with TRBJ2-3; weak D call: TRBD1 (6 bases). With 0 bases removed from V and 2 bases from J, the gap between germline ends came to 15 bases. The CDR3 sequence is 17 residues long. Germline CDR1 is MGHRA and CDR2 is YSYEKL.

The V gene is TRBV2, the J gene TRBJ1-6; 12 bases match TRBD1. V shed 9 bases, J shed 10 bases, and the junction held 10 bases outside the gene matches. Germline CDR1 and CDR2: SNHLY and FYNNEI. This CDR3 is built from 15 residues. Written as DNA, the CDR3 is TGTGCCAGTGCGGATCCGGGACAGGGGGCATCACCCCTCCACTTT. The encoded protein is CASADPGQGASPLHF.

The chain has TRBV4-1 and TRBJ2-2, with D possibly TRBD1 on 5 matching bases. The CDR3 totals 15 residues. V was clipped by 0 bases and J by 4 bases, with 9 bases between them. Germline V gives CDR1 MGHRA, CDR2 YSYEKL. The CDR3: CASSQDGRVTGELFF. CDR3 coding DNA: TGCGCCAGCAGCCAAGATGGCAGGGTCACCGGGGAGCTGTTTTTT.

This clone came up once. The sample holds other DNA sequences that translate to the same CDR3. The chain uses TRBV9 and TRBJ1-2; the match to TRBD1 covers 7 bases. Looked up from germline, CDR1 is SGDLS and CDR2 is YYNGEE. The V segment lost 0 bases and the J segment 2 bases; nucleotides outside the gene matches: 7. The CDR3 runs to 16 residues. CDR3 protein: CASSVGAGGRNYGYTF. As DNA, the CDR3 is TGTGCCAGCAGCGTAGGGGCAGGGGGTCGGAACTATGGCTACACCTTC.

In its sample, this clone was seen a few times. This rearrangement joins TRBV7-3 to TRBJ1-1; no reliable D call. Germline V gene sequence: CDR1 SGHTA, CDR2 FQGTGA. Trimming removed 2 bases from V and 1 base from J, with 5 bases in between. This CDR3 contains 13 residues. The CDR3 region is CASSLYTNTEAFF. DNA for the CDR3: TGTGCCAGCAGCTTATACACGAACACTGAAGCTTTCTTT.

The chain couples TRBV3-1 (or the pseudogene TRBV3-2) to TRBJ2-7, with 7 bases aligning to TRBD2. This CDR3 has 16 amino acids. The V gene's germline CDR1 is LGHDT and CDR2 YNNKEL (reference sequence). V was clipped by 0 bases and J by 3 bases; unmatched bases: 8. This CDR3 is CASSQEDGGNFYEQYF. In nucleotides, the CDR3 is TGTGCCAGCAGCCAAGAGGACGGGGGGAATTTCTACGAGCAGTACTTC.

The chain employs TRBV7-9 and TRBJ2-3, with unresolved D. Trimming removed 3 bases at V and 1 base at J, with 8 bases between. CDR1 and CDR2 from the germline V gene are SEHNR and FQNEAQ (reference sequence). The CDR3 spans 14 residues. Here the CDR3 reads CASSLGRRTDTQYF. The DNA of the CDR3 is TGTGCCAGCAGCTTGGGCAGACGCACAGATACGCAGTATTTT.

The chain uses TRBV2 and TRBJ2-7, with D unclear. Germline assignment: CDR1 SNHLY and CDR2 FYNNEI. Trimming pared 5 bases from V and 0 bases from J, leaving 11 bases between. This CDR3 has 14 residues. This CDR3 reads CASSPLLSSYEQYF. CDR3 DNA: TGTGCCAGCAGTCCCCTCCTCAGCTCCTACGAGCAGTACTTC.

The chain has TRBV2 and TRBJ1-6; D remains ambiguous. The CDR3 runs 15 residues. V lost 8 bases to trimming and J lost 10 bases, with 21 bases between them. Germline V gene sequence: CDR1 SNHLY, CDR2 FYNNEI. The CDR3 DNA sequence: TGTGCCAGCCACTACTCCTCCGGGGTAAGGTCACCCCTCCACTTT. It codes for CASHYSSGVRSPLHF.

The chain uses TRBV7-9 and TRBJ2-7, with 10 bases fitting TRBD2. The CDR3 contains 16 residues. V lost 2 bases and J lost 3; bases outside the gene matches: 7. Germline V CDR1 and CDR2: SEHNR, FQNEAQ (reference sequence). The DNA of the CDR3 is TGTGCCAGCAGCTTACGGCTAGCGGGGGAAGGCTACGAGCAGTACTTC. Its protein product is CASSLRLAGEGYEQYF.

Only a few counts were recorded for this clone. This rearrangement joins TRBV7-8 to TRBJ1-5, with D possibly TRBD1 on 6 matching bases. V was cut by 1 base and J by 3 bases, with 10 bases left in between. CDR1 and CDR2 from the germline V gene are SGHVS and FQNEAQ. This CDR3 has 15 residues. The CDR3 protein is CASSLGQAINQPQHF. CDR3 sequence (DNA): TGTGCCAGCAGCTTAGGACAGGCGATCAATCAGCCCCAGCATTTT.

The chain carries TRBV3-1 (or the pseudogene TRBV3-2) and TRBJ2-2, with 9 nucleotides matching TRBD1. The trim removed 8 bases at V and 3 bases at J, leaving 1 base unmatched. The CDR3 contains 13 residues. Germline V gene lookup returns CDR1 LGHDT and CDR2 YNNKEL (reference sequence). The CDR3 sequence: CASWTGDTGELFF. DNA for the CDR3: TGTGCCAGCTGGACAGGGGACACCGGGGAGCTGTTTTTT.